The clone carrying this T cell receptor (beta chain) has only one observation. What it recognizes is unknown. The sample is drawn from a study of cytomegalovirus exposure and HLA in healthy donors. Though probably carrying unrecorded immune exposures, donors were nominally healthy at sampling. Notes on the study in general: A later analysis reportedly found fewer N-insertions in an Asian-associated ancestry cluster than the approximately 660-donor mean. Associated with cytomegalovirus, according to the listing, were 150 to 200 TCR beta chains.

PCR employed 60 Vbeta and 13 Jbeta primers. Original processing notes: Later work found 74 million or so unique TCR beta chains, with roughly 11 million shared. Libraries were prepared by immunoSEQ multiplex PCR; TCRdb keeps only in-frame clonotypes and omits some of them. V and J calls and clone size are those listed in that table; D and trimming were worked out from the DNA. This sample has under 200,000 clones; roughly four fifths occur once, and the top ten carry under 2%. Sequencing was performed on PBMCs. This TCR was recovered from a man aged 25-45 years in good health and CMV-seronegative.

This CDR3 is CASSPGTGGEPQHF. The CDR3 DNA is TGTGCCAGCAGCCCCGGGACAGGGGGCGAGCCCCAGCATTTT. The rearrangement uses TRBV5-4 and TRBJ1-5; TRBD1 matches 12 bases. The CDR3 is made up of 14 amino acids. From germline, CDR1 is SGHNT and CDR2 YYREEE (reference sequence). After removal of 4 bases from V and 8 bases from J, the junction contained 4 bases not matched to a gene.